Each of the 25 T cell receptor beta chains below was sequenced from the same sample in a study of T and B cells in COVID-19 patients. TRB rearrangements were amplified by multiplex PCR with BIOMED2 TRB-A/B primers. TCRdb ran MiXCR on the multiplex PCR reads and lists one entry per CDR3 protein. Of over 10,000 distinct CDR3 sequences listed, approximately 29% are singletons. Each TRB amplification used roughly 240-550 ng of genomic DNA from blood. Source material: blood. These receptor sequences come from a human donor who had recovered from COVID-19.

The J gene is TRBJ2-7, the V gene TRBV6-5; TRBD1 is a possible D gene (6 bases). Germline V gene data show CDR1 as MNHEY and CDR2 as SVGAGI. The CDR3 contains 16 residues. Trimming left V 0 bases short and J 0 bases short, with 12 bases between. This chain's CDR3 is CASSYSRDTRSYEQYV. CDR3 bases: TGTGCCAGCAGTTACTCTAGGGACACCCGCTCCTACGAGCAGTACGTC.

For this clonotype: The junction shows a germline mismatch at one end, possibly a read error. The rearrangement links TRBV27 to TRBJ2-1, with D maybe TRBD2 (5 bases). Germline V gives CDR1 MNHEY, CDR2 SMNVEV (reference sequence). The CDR3 contains 15 residues. In DNA form, the CDR3 reads TGTGCCAGCAGTGTCGCACTAGACTCCTACAGTGATGTGGTCTTC. Amino acids: CASSVALDSYSDVVF.

The chain links TRBV12-3 or TRBV12-4 to TRBJ2-7; 10 bases match TRBD1. V gave up 5 bases and J gave up 4 bases; unmatched junction bases: 8. This CDR3 spans 15 amino acids. In DNA, the CDR3 is TGTGCCAGCAGTACAGGGACAGGGGTCCCGTACGAGCAGTACTTC. Its protein is CASSTGTGVPYEQYF.

This chain joins TRBV12-3 or TRBV12-4 and TRBJ1-2; a weak D match, TRBD1 (5 bases). V shed 3 bases and J shed 9 bases, with 14 bases lying between them. The length of the CDR3 is 13 residues. The CDR3 bases are TGTGCCAGCAGTTTTCAGGGCGGTTTAAGCTACACCTTC. Protein product: CASSFQGGLSYTF.

Sample share makes this clonotype medium-sized. The chain couples TRBV19 to TRBJ1-6; 8 nucleotides match TRBD1. The CDR3 totals 14 residues. V shed 10 bases, J shed 7 bases, and the junction held 9 bases outside the gene matches. The germline V gene has CDR1 LNHDA and CDR2 SQIVND (reference sequence). The CDR3 region has the DNA TGTGCCACAGCATTACAGGGGGGAAATTCACCCCTCCACTTT. Protein sequence: CATALQGGNSPLHF.

The gene calls are TRBV30 and TRBJ1-1, with D unclear. CDR1 and CDR2 from the germline V gene are GTSNPN and SVGIG (reference sequence). The CDR3 is 13 amino acids. Deletions cut 5 bases from V and 1 base from J, with 11 bases between. CDR3 sequence reads: CAWRASGNTEAFF. CDR3 nucleotide sequence: TGTGCCTGGCGAGCAAGTGGGAACACTGAAGCTTTCTTT.

The gene calls are TRBV11-1 and TRBJ2-1; 7 nucleotides align to TRBD2. The V segment lost 5 bases and the J segment 7 bases; nucleotides outside the gene matches: 11. Germline CDR1 reads SGHAT; CDR2 reads FQDESV (reference sequence). This CDR3 has 15 residues. CDR3 sequence (DNA): TGTGCCAGCAGCCCCCCCATAGCGGGTAGTAATGAGCAGTTCTTC. It yields the protein CASSPPIAGSNEQFF.

The chain recombines TRBV12-3 or TRBV12-4 with TRBJ2-5, with TRBD2 matching over 9 bases. The CDR3 totals 16 residues. The V and J ends lost 6 bases and 7 bases, in that order; junction bases with no gene match: 15. The CDR3 sequence: CASSQTSGEGGVTQYF. The CDR3 region has the DNA TGTGCCAGCAGCCAGACTAGCGGAGAGGGGGGAGTGACCCAGTACTTC.

As to this clonotype: Its ends do not fully match the called genes, so a read error is possible. This sequence joins TRBV12-3 or TRBV12-4 and TRBJ2-1; 11 positions match TRBD1. This CDR3 contains 15 residues. DNA for the CDR3: TGTGCCAGCAGTTCCGGGACAGGGGGTTACATTGAGCAGTTCTTC. It encodes CASSSGTGGYIEQFF.

This chain links TRBV20-1 with TRBJ1-5; D unclear. Germline CDR1 DFQATT, CDR2 SNEGSKA (reference sequence). Between the trimmed V and J ends, which lost 3 bases and 0 bases, there was a span of 15 bases. This CDR3 comprises 16 residues. The CDR3 DNA reads as TGCAGTGCTAGCCGTCCACCCTATAATAGCAATCAGCCCCAGCATTTT. This encodes CSASRPPYNSNQPQHF.

This clonotype was seen only a few times. The chain uses TRBV18 and TRBJ2-7; TRBD1 agrees at 7 bases. This CDR3 spans 14 amino acids. Germline V gene data show CDR1 as KGHSH and CDR2 as LQKENI. Trimming took 0 bases from V and 4 from J; bases not matched to a gene: 3. The DNA for the CDR3 is TGTGCCAGCTCACCACCCGGGACAGATTACGAGCAGTACTTC. Protein sequence: CASSPPGTDYEQYF.

The table lists this clonotype with a few counts. The gene calls are TRBV7-2 and TRBJ1-2; TRBD1 is a possible D gene (5 bases). The CDR3 has 15 amino acids. Germline assignment: CDR1 SGHTA and CDR2 FQGNSA. Deletions cut 9 bases from V and 3 bases from J, with 20 bases between. CDR3 in amino acids: CASRGGPRADYGYTF. The DNA of the CDR3 is TGTGCCAGTAGGGGCGGACCCCGGGCCGACTATGGCTACACCTTC.

J is TRBJ2-7 and V is TRBV20-1; D might be TRBD2 (5 bases). Germline CDR1 and CDR2: DFQATT and SNEGSKA (reference sequence). CDR3 size: 13 residues. V was shortened by 6 bases and J by 5 bases, with 17 bases between the two germline ends. CDR3 residues: CSAPGLIGDEQYF. The CDR3 DNA reads as TGCAGTGCCCCCGGACTTATAGGCGACGAGCAGTACTTC.

The chain uses TRBV6-2 or TRBV6-3 and TRBJ2-2, with TRBD2 matching over 8 bases. This CDR3 comprises 17 residues. Germline V gene lookup returns CDR1 MNHEY and CDR2 SVGEGT. Trimming cost V 6 bases and J 4 bases; bases outside gene matches: 13. The CDR3 here is CASRTPAGAWGTGELFF. CDR3 DNA sequence: TGTGCCAGCAGGACTCCAGCGGGAGCATGGGGCACCGGGGAGCTGTTTTTT.

In this sample, this clonotype turned up many times. The chain couples TRBV19 to TRBJ1-5, with D tentatively TRBD1 (5 bases). This CDR3 contains 12 residues. Germline CDR1 reads LNHDA; CDR2 reads SQIVND (reference sequence). The V and J ends lost 5 bases and 9 bases respectively, with 11 bases between them. The CDR3 DNA sequence: TGTGCCAGTAGTGGGGACGGTGGGCCCCAGCATTTT. This translates into CASSGDGGPQHF.

Judged by abundance, this clonotype is medium-sized. The rearrangement uses TRBV19 and TRBJ2-1, with a tentative D call TRBD1 (6 bases). There are 14 residues in the CDR3. The ends were cut back, 10 bases at V and 0 bases at J, with 13 bases in the middle. Per germline, CDR1 LNHDA and CDR2 SQIVND (reference sequence). This chain's CDR3 is CAIAGDHSYNEQFF. The CDR3 DNA reads TGTGCCATTGCAGGGGACCACTCCTACAATGAGCAGTTCTTC.

This clonotype was seen repeatedly, ten times or more. The chain uses TRBV6-2 or TRBV6-3 and TRBJ2-1, with D perhaps being TRBD1 or TRBD2 (5 bases each). The CDR3 sequence is 16 residues long. Per the germline V gene, CDR1 is MNHEY and CDR2 is SVGEGT. V was clipped by 2 bases and J by 4 bases, with 15 bases between them. The CDR3 sequence: CASSYPGKGIYNEQFF. CDR3 in DNA: TGTGCCAGCAGTTACCCGGGGAAGGGGATTTACAATGAGCAGTTCTTC.

This clonotype has a single count. This chain joins TRBV4-3 and TRBJ1-4, with a tentative D call TRBD1 (5 bases). Trimming took 2 bases from V and 8 from J, leaving 18 bases between them. Germline assignment: CDR1 LGHNA and CDR2 YSLEER. The length of the CDR3 is 16 residues. CDR3 sequence (DNA): TGCGCCAGCAGCCAACACGTCATGGGGGGGGGGGAAAAACTGTTTTTT. Translating gives CASSQHVMGGGEKLFF.

The V and J genes are TRBV27 and TRBJ2-2; 8 positions match TRBD2. Germline V gives CDR1 MNHEY, CDR2 SMNVEV (reference sequence). CDR3 length equals 18 residues. V was clipped by 4 bases and J by 4 bases; unmatched bases: 14. The DNA for the CDR3 is TGTGCCAGCAGTTCCCTTCGGACTAGCCGTAGGGCCACCGGGGAGCTGTTTTTT. It translates to CASSSLRTSRRATGELFF.

The J gene is TRBJ1-6, the V gene TRBV6-2 or TRBV6-3; D not resolved. Germline V gene data show CDR1 as MNHEY and CDR2 as SVGEGT. This CDR3 is 11 amino acids long. The V end was cut by 4 bases, the J end by 14 bases, with 9 bases between. Here the CDR3 DNA reads TGTGCCAGCAGTTGGCGTTTCACCCTCCACTTT. It translates to CASSWRFTLHF.

This clonotype has only a few counts. This chain's CDR3 is CATSVWDTGELFF. Here the CDR3 DNA reads TGTGCCACCAGTGTATGGGACACCGGGGAGCTGTTTTTT. The chain couples TRBV24-1 to TRBJ2-2; D not resolved. The V and J ends lost 5 bases and 3 bases respectively, with 6 bases between them. The germline CDR1 and CDR2 sequences are KGHDR and SFDVKD. This CDR3 region has 13 residues.

This clonotype was counted only a few times. This rearrangement joins TRBV6-1 to TRBJ1-5, with D unresolved. CDR3 length: 14 residues. V lost 0 bases, J lost 7 bases, and 10 bases lay in between. Germline loops: CDR1 MNHNS, CDR2 SASEGT. The CDR3, as DNA: TGTGCCAGCAGTGAAGCTGTCAACGGACAGCCCCAGCATTTT. This sequence encodes CASSEAVNGQPQHF.

The chain couples TRBV2 to TRBJ2-3; 9 nucleotides align to TRBD1. This CDR3 is 16 amino acids long. Germline V gene data show CDR1 as SNHLY and CDR2 as FYNNEI. V lost 6 bases to trimming and J lost 2 bases; unmatched junction nucleotides: 9. The CDR3 sequence: CASSDRQGVSTDTQYF. DNA of the CDR3: TGTGCCAGCAGCGACCGACAGGGGGTATCCACAGATACGCAGTATTTT.

This clonotype was recorded at least ten times. The chain has TRBV30 and TRBJ1-5; 7 bases line up with TRBD1. CDR3 size: 14 residues. CDR1 is GTSNPN, CDR2 SVGIG, per germline (reference sequence). The ends lost 5 bases at V and 6 bases at J; junction bases unmatched: 10. In DNA, the CDR3 is TGTGCCTGGTCGGGGACAGTTAACAGTCAGCCCCAGCATTTT. Translation gives CAWSGTVNSQPQHF.

Notes on this clonotype: Possible read error: a much larger clone is one base away. The J gene is TRBJ1-4, the V gene TRBV19, with D tentatively TRBD1 (6 bases). CDR1 is LNHDA, CDR2 SQIVND, per germline (reference sequence). The CDR3 contains 14 residues. DNA for the CDR3: TGTGCCAGTAGAAGAGGAGGGGGTGAGGAAAAACTGTATTTT. It yields the protein CASRRGGGEEKLYF.